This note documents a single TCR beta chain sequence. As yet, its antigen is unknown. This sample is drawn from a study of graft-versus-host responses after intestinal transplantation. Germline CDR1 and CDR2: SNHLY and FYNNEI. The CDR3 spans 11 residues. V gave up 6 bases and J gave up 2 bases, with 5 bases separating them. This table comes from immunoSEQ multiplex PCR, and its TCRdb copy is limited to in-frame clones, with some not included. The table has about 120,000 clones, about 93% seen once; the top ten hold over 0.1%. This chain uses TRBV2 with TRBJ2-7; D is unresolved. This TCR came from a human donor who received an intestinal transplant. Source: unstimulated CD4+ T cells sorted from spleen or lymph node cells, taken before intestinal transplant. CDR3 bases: TGTGCCAGCAGGAGGCCCTACGAGCAGTACTTC. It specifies CASRRPYEQYF.